The clone carrying this TCR beta chain was detected many times. TCRdb fed the 5' RACE reads into MiXCR, producing one record per CDR3 protein. The sample consists of around 150,000 distinct CDR3 sequences, around 17% of them appearing once. The data are from a study of CD8 T cells in ankylosing spondylitis. Germline V gene sequence: CDR1 DFQATT, CDR2 SNEGSKA (reference sequence). V shed 7 bases and J shed 8 bases, with 18 bases lying between them. This CDR3 is 13 amino acids long. Sequenced: blood, either unsorted or a sorted T cell fraction (not recorded which). This sequence originates from a male donor with ankylosing spondylitis or in good health (not recorded which). The chain has TRBV20-1 and TRBJ2-1; D might be TRBD2 (5 bases). As DNA, the CDR3 is TGCAGTGTAGGGATAGCGATTGAGGATGAGCAGTTCTTC. Translated, it gives CSVGIAIEDEQFF.